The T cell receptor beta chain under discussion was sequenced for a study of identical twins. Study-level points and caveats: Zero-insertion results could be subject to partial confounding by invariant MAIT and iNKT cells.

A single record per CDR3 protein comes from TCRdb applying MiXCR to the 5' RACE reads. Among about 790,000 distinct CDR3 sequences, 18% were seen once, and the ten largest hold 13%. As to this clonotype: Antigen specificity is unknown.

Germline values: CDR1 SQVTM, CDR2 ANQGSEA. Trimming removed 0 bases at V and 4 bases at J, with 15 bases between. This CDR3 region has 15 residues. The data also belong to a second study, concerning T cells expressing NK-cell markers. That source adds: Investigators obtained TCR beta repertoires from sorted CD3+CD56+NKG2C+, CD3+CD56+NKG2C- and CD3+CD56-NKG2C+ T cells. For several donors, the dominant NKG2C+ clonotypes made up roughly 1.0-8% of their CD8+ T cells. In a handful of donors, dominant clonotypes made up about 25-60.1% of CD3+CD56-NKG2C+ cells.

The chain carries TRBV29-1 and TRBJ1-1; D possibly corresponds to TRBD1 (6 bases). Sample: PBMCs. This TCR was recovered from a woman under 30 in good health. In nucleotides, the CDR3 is TGCAGCGTTGAAGATTCTGGGACAACTAGCACTGAAGCTTTCTTT. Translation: CSVEDSGTTSTEAFF.